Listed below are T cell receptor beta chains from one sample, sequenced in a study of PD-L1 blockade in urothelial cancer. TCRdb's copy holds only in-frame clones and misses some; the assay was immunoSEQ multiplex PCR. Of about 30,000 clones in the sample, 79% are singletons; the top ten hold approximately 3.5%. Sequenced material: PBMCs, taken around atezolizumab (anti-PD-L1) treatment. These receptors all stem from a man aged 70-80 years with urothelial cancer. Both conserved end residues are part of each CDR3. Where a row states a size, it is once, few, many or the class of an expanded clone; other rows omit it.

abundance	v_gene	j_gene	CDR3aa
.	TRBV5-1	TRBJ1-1	CASRAGGVSTEAFF
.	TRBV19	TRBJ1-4	CASGRQGFNEKLFF
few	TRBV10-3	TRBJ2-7	CATAKTGDEQYF
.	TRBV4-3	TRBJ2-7	CASSQEMGFSYEQYF
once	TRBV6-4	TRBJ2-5	CAKGRQETNRETQYF
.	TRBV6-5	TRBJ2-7	CASRKDRGPYEQYF
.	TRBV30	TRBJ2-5	CAWSAPGTRGPETQYF
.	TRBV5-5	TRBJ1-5	CASSPGTGGAGQPQHF
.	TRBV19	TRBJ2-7	CASSLRTNSYEQYF
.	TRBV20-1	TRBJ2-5	CSASFEETQYF
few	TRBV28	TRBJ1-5	CASSLYTGQGGNQPQHF
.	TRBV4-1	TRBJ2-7	CASSQGQGRSYEQYF
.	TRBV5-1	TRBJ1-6	CASSLAGDRGVSPLHF
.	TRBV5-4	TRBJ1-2	CASSLGDIYGYTF
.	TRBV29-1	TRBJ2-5	CSVEGGRGKETQYF
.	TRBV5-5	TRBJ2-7	CASSLGLDSGQYF
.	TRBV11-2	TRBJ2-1	CASSLSSGTDNEQFF
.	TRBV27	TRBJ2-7	CASSLQNRGPYEQYF
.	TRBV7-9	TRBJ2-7	CASSPPTVYEQYF
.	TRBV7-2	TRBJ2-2	CASSLRQGAFTGELFF
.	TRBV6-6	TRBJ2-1	CASSYSGTGGKNEQFF
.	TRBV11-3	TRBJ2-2	CASSSTSGKGTGELFF
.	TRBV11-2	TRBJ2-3	CASSLDSRGPDTQYF
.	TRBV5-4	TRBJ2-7	CASSHAGEQYF
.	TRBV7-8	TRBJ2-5	CASSRTSGWKTQYF
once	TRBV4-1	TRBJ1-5	CASSQGDRSNQPQHF
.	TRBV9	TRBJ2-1	CASSVVRTGSYNEQFF
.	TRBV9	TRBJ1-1	CASSPRPNTEAFF
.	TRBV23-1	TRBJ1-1	CASSPVQDGAFF
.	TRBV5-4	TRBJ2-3	CASSFPRGGARSTDTQYF
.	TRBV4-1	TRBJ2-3	CATVKILQWSGGSFSTDTQYF
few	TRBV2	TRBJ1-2	CASSSARDYGYTF
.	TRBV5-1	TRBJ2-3	CASSLKPGQGRADTQYF
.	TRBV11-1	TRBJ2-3	CASSLASDTQYF
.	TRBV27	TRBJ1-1	CASSSTRRVLMNTEAFF
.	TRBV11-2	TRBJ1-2	CASSLGSYGYTF
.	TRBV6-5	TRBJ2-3	CASSQGRTSTDTQYF